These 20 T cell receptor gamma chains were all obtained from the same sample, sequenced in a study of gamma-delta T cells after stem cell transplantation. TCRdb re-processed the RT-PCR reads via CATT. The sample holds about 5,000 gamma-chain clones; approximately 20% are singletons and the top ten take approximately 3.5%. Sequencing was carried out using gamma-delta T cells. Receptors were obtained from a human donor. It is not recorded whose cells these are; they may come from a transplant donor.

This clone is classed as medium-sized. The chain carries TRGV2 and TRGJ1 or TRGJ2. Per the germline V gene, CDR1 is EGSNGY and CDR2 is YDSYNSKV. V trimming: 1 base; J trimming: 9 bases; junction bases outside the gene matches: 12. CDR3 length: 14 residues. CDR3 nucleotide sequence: TGTGCCACCTGGGACGGTAACGACCGTTGTAAGAAACTCTTT. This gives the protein CATWDGNDRCKKLF.

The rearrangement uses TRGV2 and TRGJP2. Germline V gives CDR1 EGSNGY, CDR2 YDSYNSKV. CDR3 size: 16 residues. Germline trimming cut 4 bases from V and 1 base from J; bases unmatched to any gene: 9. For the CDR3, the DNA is TGTGCCACCTGGGAGGTTATGGTTAGTAGTGATTGGATCAAGACGTTT. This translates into CATWEVMVSSDWIKTF.

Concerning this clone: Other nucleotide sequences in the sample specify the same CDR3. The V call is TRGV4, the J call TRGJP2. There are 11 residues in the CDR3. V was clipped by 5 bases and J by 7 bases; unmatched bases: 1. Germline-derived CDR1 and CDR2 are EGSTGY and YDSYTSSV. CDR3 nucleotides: TGTGCCACCTGGGCTGATTGGATCAAGACGTTT. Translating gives CATWADWIKTF.

CDR3 in DNA: TGTGCCACCTGGGATGGTCGGGCTTATAAGAAACTCTTT. Translation: CATWDGRAYKKLF. The chain uses TRGV4 and TRGJ1 or TRGJ2. CDR3 length: 13 residues. Germline loops: CDR1 EGSTGY, CDR2 YDSYTSSV. V dropped 1 base and J dropped 6; count of bases not matched to a gene: 6.

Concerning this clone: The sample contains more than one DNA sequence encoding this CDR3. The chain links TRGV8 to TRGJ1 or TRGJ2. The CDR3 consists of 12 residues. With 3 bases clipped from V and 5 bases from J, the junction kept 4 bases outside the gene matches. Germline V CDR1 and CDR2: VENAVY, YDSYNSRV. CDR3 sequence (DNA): TGTGCCACCTGGGATGAGAATTATAAGAAACTCTTT. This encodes CATWDENYKKLF.

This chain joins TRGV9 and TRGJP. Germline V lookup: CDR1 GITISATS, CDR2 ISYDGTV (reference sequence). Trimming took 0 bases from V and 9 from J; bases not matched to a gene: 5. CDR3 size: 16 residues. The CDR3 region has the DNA TGTGCCTTGTGGGAGGTGCGGGGGTTGGGCAAAAAAATCAAGGTATTT. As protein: CALWEVRGLGKKIKVF.

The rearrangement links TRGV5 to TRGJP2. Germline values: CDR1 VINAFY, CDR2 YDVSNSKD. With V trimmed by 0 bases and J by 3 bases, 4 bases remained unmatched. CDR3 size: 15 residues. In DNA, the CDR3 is TGTGCCACCTGGGACAGGCTGGGTAGTGATTGGATCAAGACGTTT. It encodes CATWDRLGSDWIKTF.

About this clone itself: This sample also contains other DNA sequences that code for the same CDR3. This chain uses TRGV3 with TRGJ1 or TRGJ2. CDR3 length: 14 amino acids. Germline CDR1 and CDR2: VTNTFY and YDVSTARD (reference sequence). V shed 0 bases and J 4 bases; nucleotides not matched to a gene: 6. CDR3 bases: TGTGCCACCTGGGACAGGCTCCCGTATTATAAGAAACTCTTT. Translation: CATWDRLPYYKKLF.

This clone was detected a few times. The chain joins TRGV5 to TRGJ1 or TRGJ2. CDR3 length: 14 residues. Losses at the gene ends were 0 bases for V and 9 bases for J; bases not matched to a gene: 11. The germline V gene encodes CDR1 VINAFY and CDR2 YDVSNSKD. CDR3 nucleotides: TGTGCCACCTGGGACAGGCCGTGGCCCCGTAAGAAACTCTTT. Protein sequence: CATWDRPWPRKKLF.

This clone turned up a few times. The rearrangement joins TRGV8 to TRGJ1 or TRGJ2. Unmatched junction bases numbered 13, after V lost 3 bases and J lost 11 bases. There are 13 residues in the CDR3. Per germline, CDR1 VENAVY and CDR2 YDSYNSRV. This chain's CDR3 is CATWDARTQEKLF. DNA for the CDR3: TGTGCCACCTGGGATGCCCGCACACAGGAGAAACTCTTT.

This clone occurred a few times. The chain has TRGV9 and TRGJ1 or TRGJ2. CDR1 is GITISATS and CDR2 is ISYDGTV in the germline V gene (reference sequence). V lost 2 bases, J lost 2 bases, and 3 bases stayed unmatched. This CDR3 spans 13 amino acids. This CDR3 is CALWEGYYYKKLF. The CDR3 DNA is TGTGCCTTGTGGGAGGGCTATTATTATAAGAAACTCTTT.

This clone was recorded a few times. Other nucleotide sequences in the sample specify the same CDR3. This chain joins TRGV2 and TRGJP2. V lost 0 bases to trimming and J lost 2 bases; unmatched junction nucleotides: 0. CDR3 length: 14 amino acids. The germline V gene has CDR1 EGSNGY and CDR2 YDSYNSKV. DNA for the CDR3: TGTGCCACCTGGGACGGGAGTAGTGATTGGATCAAGACGTTT. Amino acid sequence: CATWDGSSDWIKTF.

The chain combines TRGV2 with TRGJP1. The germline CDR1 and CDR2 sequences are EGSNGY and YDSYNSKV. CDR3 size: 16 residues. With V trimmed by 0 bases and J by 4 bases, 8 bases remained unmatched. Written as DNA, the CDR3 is TGTGCCACCTGGGACGGGCATAGGGGCACTGGTTGGTTCAAGATATTT. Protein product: CATWDGHRGTGWFKIF.

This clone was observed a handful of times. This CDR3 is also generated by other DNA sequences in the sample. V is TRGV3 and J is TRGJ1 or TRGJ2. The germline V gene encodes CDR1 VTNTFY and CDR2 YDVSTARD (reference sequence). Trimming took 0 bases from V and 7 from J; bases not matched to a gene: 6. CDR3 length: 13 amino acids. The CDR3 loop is CATWDRPRYKKLF. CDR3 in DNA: TGTGCCACCTGGGACAGGCCGAGGTATAAGAAACTCTTT.

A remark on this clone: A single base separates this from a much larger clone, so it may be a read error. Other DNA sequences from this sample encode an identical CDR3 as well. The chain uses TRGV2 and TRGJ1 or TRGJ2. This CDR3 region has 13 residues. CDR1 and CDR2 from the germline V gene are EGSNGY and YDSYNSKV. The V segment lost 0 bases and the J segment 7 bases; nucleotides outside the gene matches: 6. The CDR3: CATWDGLGYKKLF. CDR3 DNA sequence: TGTGCCACCTGGGACGGGCTGGGGTATAAGAAACTCTTT.

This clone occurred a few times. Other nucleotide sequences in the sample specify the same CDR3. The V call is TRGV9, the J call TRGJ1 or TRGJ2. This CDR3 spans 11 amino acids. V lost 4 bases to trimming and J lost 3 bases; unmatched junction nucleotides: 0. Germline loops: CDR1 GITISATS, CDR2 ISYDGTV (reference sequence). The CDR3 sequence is CALWDYYKKLF. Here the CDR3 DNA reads TGTGCCTTGTGGGATTATTATAAGAAACTCTTT.

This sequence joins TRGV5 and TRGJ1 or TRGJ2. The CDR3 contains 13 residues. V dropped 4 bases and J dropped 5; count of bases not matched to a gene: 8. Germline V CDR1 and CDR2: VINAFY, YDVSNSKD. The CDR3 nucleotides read TGTGCCACCTGGGAAAGGGGTGATTATAAGAAACTCTTT. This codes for CATWERGDYKKLF.

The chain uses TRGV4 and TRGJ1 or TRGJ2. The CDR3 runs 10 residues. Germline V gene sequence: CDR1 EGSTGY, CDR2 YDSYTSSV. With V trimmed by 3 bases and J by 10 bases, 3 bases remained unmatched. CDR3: CATWDRKKLF. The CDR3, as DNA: TGTGCCACCTGGGATAGGAAGAAACTCTTT.

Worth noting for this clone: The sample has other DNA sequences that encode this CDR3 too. The DNA for the CDR3 is TGTGCCACCTGGGACGGGCCTGGTTATAAGAAACTCTTT. Its translation: CATWDGPGYKKLF. The J gene is TRGJ1 or TRGJ2, the V gene TRGV2. This CDR3 has 13 amino acids. With 0 bases clipped from V and 6 bases from J, the junction kept 5 bases outside the gene matches. Per germline, CDR1 EGSNGY and CDR2 YDSYNSKV.

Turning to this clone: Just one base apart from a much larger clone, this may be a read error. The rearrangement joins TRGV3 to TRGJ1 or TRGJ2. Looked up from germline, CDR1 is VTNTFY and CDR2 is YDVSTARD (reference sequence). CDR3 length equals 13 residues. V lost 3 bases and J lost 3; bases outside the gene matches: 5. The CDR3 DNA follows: TGTGCCACCTGGGACGAAGGTTATTATAAGAAACTCTTT. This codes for CATWDEGYYKKLF.